The 23 T cell receptor beta chains in this list originate from one sample, sequenced in a study of control samples from healthy donors and cancer patients. Generated by immunoSEQ multiplex PCR, the TCRdb table keeps only in-frame clones and is missing some. The table lists around 31,000 clones, less than 95% of them singletons. Specimen: blood. The receptors were sampled from a man aged 55 to 70 in good health.

V is TRBV6-5 and J is TRBJ2-3, with D perhaps TRBD1 (5 bases). CDR1 MNHEY and CDR2 SVGAGI come from the germline V gene. CDR3 length: 15 residues. Trimming stripped 5 bases from V and 2 bases from J, with 14 bases between. CDR3 protein: CASSPWGGITDTQYF. The DNA of the CDR3 is TGTGCCAGCAGTCCATGGGGCGGTATCACAGATACGCAGTATTTT.

This chain's CDR3 is CASSPPGRFYEQYF. The DNA of the CDR3 is TGTGCCAGCTCACCCCCAGGGCGGTTCTACGAGCAGTACTTC. The chain employs TRBV18 and TRBJ2-7, with D maybe TRBD1 (5 bases). Trimming left V 3 bases short and J 3 bases short, with 12 bases between. The CDR3 runs 14 residues. CDR1 and CDR2 (germline): KGHSH, LQKENI.

The chain links TRBV28 to TRBJ2-2; 8 positions agree with TRBD2. The CDR3 sequence is 21 residues long. CDR1 MDHEN and CDR2 SYDVKM come from the germline V gene. With V trimmed by 2 bases and J by 3 bases, 20 bases remained unmatched. The CDR3 spells CASSLDPGSSGKVLYTGELFF. CDR3 DNA sequence: TGTGCCAGCAGTTTAGATCCCGGGAGTAGCGGGAAGGTCCTTTACACCGGGGAGCTGTTTTTT.

This CDR3 is CASSFRFPVYNSPLHF. CDR3 coding DNA: TGTGCCAGCAGCTTCCGCTTTCCCGTCTATAATTCACCCCTCCACTTT. The rearrangement links TRBV5-8 to TRBJ1-6; no firm D call. CDR1 SGHTS and CDR2 YDEGEE come from the germline V gene. The CDR3 sequence is 16 residues long. V shed 2 bases and J shed 3 bases, with 12 bases lying between them.

DNA for the CDR3: TGTGCCAGTAGTATTCGCGGCGGGGCTCGTTCCACAGATACGCAGTATTTT. Its protein product is CASSIRGGARSTDTQYF. The chain is built from TRBV19 and TRBJ2-3; perhaps TRBD2 as D (6 bases). Trimming took 3 bases from V and 2 from J, leaving 18 bases between them. From germline, CDR1 is LNHDA and CDR2 SQIVND (reference sequence). This CDR3 region has 17 residues.

The chain joins TRBV28 to TRBJ2-3; 10 bases agree with TRBD2. V was clipped by 5 bases and J by 6 bases; unmatched bases: 5. Germline V gene data show CDR1 as MDHEN and CDR2 as SYDVKM. The CDR3 is 14 amino acids. This CDR3 is CASSERGGGDTQYF. CDR3 in DNA: TGTGCCAGCAGTGAGCGGGGGGGAGGGGATACGCAGTATTTT.

This clone showed up just a few times. This rearrangement joins TRBV10-1 to TRBJ2-7, with TRBD1 identical over 9 bases. The CDR3 runs 12 residues. With 8 bases clipped from V and 3 bases from J, the junction kept 2 bases outside the gene matches. Germline values: CDR1 WNHNN, CDR2 SYGVQD (reference sequence). The CDR3 coding sequence is TGCGCCAGCGGGGACAGGGTCTACGAGCAGTACTTC. It is translated as CASGDRVYEQYF.

V is TRBV19 and J is TRBJ2-2; the match to TRBD2 covers 7 bases. Unmatched junction bases numbered 10, after V lost 4 bases and J lost 2 bases. CDR1 LNHDA and CDR2 SQIVND come from the germline V gene (reference sequence). The CDR3 contains 17 residues. This CDR3 reads CASSTPRGGANTGELFF. CDR3 sequence (DNA): TGTGCCAGTAGTACGCCCCGGGGAGGGGCCAACACCGGGGAGCTGTTTTTT.

The chain couples TRBV6-2 or TRBV6-3 to TRBJ1-5; D remains unclear. CDR3 length: 17 amino acids. Trimming removed 4 bases from V and 0 bases from J, with 16 bases in between. Germline V gene lookup returns CDR1 MNHEY and CDR2 SVGEGT. The CDR3 region has the DNA TGTGCCAGCAGTTCACCCGACACCTTCTATAGCAATCAGCCCCAGCATTTT. Amino acid sequence: CASSSPDTFYSNQPQHF.

The J gene is TRBJ2-7, the V gene TRBV15; D is perhaps TRBD2 (6 bases). Trimming took off 3 bases at V and 2 bases at J, with 20 bases between the two ends. The CDR3 is 17 residues long. Germline V CDR1 and CDR2: LNHNV, YYDKDF (reference sequence). The CDR3 nucleotides read TGTGCCACCAGCAGGGAGACCGGGACTTCGAAGGCCTACGAGCAGTACTTC. It is translated as CATSRETGTSKAYEQYF.

The chain employs TRBV19 and TRBJ2-7; weak D call: TRBD1 (5 bases). CDR3 length equals 15 residues. Deletions cut 5 bases from V and 0 bases from J, with 14 bases between. Germline CDR1 is LNHDA and CDR2 is SQIVND (reference sequence). For the CDR3, the DNA is TGTGCCAGTAGTCCAAAGCTACAGGTCTCCTACGAGCAGTACTTC. Translated, it gives CASSPKLQVSYEQYF.

The chain has TRBV5-1 and TRBJ2-1, with unresolved D. V lost 4 bases and J 7 bases, leaving 18 bases between the germline ends. Germline V gene data show CDR1 as SGHRS and CDR2 as YFSETQ. There are 15 residues in the CDR3. The CDR3, as DNA: TGCGCCAGCAGCCCCCTTGCAGGCCTTCAGAATGAGCAGTTCTTC. Translated, it gives CASSPLAGLQNEQFF.

The V gene is TRBV4-2, the J gene TRBJ2-5; TRBD2 matches 7 bases. The germline CDR1 and CDR2 sequences are LGHNA and YNFKEQ. CDR3 size: 16 residues. V trimming: 0 bases; J trimming: 3 bases; junction bases outside the gene matches: 7. The CDR3 bases are TGTGCCAGCAGCCAAGAACCACCTAGCGGAGAAGAGACCCAGTACTTC. Translation: CASSQEPPSGEETQYF.

The V gene is TRBV6-5, the J gene TRBJ1-6; D perhaps matches TRBD1 (5 bases). Germline CDR1 reads MNHEY; CDR2 reads SVGAGI. Trimming cost V 0 bases and J 10 bases, with 13 bases left between them. This CDR3 is 15 amino acids long. The CDR3 nucleotides are TGTGCCAGCAGTTACTCTAGGGACCGATCCTCACCCCTCCACTTT. As protein: CASSYSRDRSSPLHF.

This clone was counted once. V is TRBV7-2 and J is TRBJ2-3, with D possibly being TRBD2 (5 bases). The germline V gene has CDR1 SGHTA and CDR2 FQGNSA. CDR3 length: 17 residues. The V and J ends lost 5 bases and 5 bases respectively, with 23 bases between them. This CDR3 is CASSPYLAGPSRDTQYF. The CDR3 DNA is TGTGCCAGCAGCCCATATCTTGCGGGTCCTTCGAGAGATACGCAGTATTTT.

This clone came up once. This chain connects TRBV2 to TRBJ1-2, with 10 bases that match TRBD1. The J segment lost 4 bases and the V segment lost 6 bases, leaving 20 bases of the junction unmatched. Germline assignment: CDR1 SNHLY and CDR2 FYNNEI. This CDR3 is built from 19 residues. The CDR3 loop reads CASSAPFGTGAASPYGYTF. CDR3 DNA sequence: TGTGCCAGCAGCGCCCCATTCGGGACAGGGGCCGCCTCTCCCTATGGCTACACCTTC.

The rearrangement joins TRBV19 to TRBJ2-1; 9 nucleotides agree with TRBD2. This CDR3 is built from 18 residues. Looked up from germline, CDR1 is LNHDA and CDR2 is SQIVND (reference sequence). V lost 3 bases to trimming and J lost 4 bases; unmatched junction nucleotides: 13. CDR3: CASSIQGRLAVQYNEQFF. CDR3 sequence (DNA): TGTGCCAGTAGTATCCAGGGTAGACTAGCGGTACAGTACAATGAGCAGTTCTTC.

This rearrangement joins TRBV7-2 to TRBJ2-5; D is possibly TRBD2 (6 bases). The CDR3 spans 14 residues. The germline V and J ends were trimmed by 5 bases and 5 bases, with 15 bases remaining between them. Germline CDR1 SGHTA, CDR2 FQGNSA. Written as DNA, the CDR3 is TGTGCCAGCAGCACGCAACTAGCTGGGGAGACCCAGTACTTC. Translation gives CASSTQLAGETQYF.

The chain links TRBV11-2 to TRBJ2-1; 9 bases match TRBD1. Germline values: CDR1 SGHAT, CDR2 FQNNGV. The CDR3 is 15 amino acids. With 3 bases clipped from V and 2 bases from J, the junction kept 2 bases outside the gene matches. CDR3 nucleotide sequence: TGTGCCAGCAGCTTTACAGGGGGCGCCTACAATGAGCAGTTCTTC. This sequence encodes CASSFTGGAYNEQFF.

The chain combines TRBV5-4 with TRBJ1-2; D not certain. CDR1 and CDR2 from the germline V gene are SGHNT and YYREEE (reference sequence). The CDR3 is 13 amino acids. V gave up 5 bases and J gave up 0 bases, with 8 bases separating them. The CDR3: CASSLRPNYGYTF. CDR3 DNA sequence: TGTGCCAGCAGTTTAAGACCTAACTATGGCTACACCTTC.

In the case of this clone: One end of the junction fails to match germline, which may point to a read error. The chain uses TRBV7-2 and TRBJ1-3, with D tentatively TRBD1 (5 bases). Germline V CDR1 and CDR2: SGHTA, FQGNSA. CDR3 length equals 15 residues. CDR3 region: CASSLDPGSGNTIYF. The CDR3 DNA follows: TGTGCCAGCAGCTTAGACCCAGGGAGTGGAAATACCATATATTTT.

The rearrangement joins TRBV10-1 to TRBJ2-7, with unresolved D. CDR1 WNHNN and CDR2 SYGVQD come from the germline V gene (reference sequence). There are 13 residues in the CDR3. V shed 9 bases and J shed 3 bases, with 15 bases lying between them. In DNA form, the CDR3 reads TGCGCCAGGGAAGGGTACAGCTACTACGAGCAGTACTTC. This codes for CAREGYSYYEQYF.

This chain connects TRBV18 to TRBJ1-1; possibly TRBD1 for D (5 bases). Germline V gives CDR1 KGHSH, CDR2 LQKENI. This CDR3 spans 13 amino acids. V shed 0 bases and J shed 8 bases, with 10 bases lying between them. This CDR3 is CASSPPIGDEAFF. CDR3 in DNA: TGTGCCAGCTCACCACCAATAGGGGACGAAGCTTTCTTT.